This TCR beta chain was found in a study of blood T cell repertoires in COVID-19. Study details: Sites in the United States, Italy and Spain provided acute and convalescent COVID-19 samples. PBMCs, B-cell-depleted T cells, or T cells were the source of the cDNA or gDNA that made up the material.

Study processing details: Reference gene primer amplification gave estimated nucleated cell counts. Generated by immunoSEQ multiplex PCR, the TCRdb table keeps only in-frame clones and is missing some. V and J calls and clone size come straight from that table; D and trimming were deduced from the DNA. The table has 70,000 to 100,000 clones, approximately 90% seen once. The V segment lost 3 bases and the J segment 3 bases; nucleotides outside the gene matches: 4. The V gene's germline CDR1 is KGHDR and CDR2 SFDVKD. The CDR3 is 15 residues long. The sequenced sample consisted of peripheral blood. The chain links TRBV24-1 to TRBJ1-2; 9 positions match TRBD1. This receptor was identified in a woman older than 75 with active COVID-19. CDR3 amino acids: CATSDTTGGDYGYTF. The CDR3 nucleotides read TGTGCCACCAGTGATACTACAGGGGGCGACTATGGCTACACCTTC.